This T cell receptor beta chain was recorded in a study of T cells in Graves' hyperthyroidism and ophthalmopathy. Across the study: Once the initial diagnosis was made, peripheral blood was obtained before any treatment. Points from the study as a whole: Ophthalmopathy cases were set apart from stable hyperthyroidism by a 13 V-J model.

This clonotype turned up a few times. The antigen remains unidentified. Template material for amplifying TCR beta CDR3 regions consisted of RNA transcripts. A set of HTBI primers served as the primers for a first-round RT-PCR of the TCR CDR3. TCRdb called the multiplex PCR reads again in MiXCR, with one record for every CDR3 protein. The sample yields approximately 400,000 distinct CDR3 sequences, 18% seen once. The V end was cut by 5 bases, the J end by 6 bases, with 17 bases between. The germline gives CDR1 DFQATT, CDR2 SNEGSKA (reference sequence). The CDR3 loop spans 13 amino acids. The diagnostic basis comprised clinical symptoms, serum thyroxine and TRAb, thyroid ultrasound and orbital computed tomography.

Input material: blood. This clonotype was sampled from a man between 18 and 29 years old with Graves' ophthalmopathy. The chain links TRBV20-1 to TRBJ2-7; a weak D match, TRBD2 (5 bases). CDR3 coding DNA: TGCAGTGCTCTAGACGGGAACTTTCCCGAGCAGTACTTC. This gives the protein CSALDGNFPEQYF.